This T cell receptor beta chain is drawn from a study of blood T cell repertoires in COVID-19. Study overall: Some COVID-19 samples were acute and others convalescent; all came from the United States, Italy and Spain.

Germline CDR1 KGHDR, CDR2 SFDVKD. The CDR3 consists of 14 residues. Trimming removed 7 bases from V and 6 bases from J, with 16 bases in between. Per the original data handling: Scientists estimated how many nucleated cells there were by amplifying reference gene primers. Only in-frame clones appear in the TCRdb table, and some are missing; sequencing was by immunoSEQ multiplex PCR. The DNA was the basis for D and trimming; V, J and clone size are from that table. The sample holds around 300,000 clones, less than 90% seen once. The sequence derives from a human donor in a cohort sampled during active COVID-19. The sequencing input was peripheral blood. The chain is built from TRBV24-1 and TRBJ2-3, with unresolved D. The CDR3 loop is CATSDGPHQDTQYF. The CDR3 region has the DNA TGTGCCACCAGCGATGGGCCCCACCAGGATACGCAGTATTTT.